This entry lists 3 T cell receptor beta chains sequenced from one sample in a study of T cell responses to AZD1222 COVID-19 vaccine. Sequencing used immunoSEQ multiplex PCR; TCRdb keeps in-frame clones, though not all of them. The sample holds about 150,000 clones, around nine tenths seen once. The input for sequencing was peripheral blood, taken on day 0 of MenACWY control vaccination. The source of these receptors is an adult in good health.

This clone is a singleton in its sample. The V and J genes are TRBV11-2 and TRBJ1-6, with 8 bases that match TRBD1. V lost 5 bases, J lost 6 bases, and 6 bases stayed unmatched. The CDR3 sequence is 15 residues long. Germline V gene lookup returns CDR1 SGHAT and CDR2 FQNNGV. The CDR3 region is CASSLQGAGNSPLHF. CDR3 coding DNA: TGTGCCAGCAGCCTCCAGGGGGCGGGTAATTCACCCCTCCACTTT. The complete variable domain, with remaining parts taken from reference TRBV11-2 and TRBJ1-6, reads EAGVAQSPRYKIIEKRQSVAFWCNPISGHATLYWYQQILGQGPKLLIQFQNNGVVDDSQLPKDRFSAERLKGVDSTLKIQPAKLEDSAVYLCASSLQGAGNSPLHFGNGTRLTVT.

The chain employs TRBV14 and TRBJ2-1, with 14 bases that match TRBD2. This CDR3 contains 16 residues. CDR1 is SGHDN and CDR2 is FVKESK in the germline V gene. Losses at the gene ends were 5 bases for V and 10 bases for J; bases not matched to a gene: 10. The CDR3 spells CASSGLAGGHIGEQFF. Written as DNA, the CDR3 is TGTGCCAGCAGCGGACTAGCGGGAGGTCACATAGGGGAGCAGTTCTTC.

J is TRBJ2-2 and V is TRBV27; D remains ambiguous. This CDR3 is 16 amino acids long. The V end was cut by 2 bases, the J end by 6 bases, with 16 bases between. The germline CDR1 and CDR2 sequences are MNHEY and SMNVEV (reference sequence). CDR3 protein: CASSLMADPNPGELFF. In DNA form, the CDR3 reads TGTGCCAGCAGTTTAATGGCGGACCCTAACCCCGGGGAGCTGTTTTTT.